The entry below describes one T cell receptor (beta chain). Antigen: not known. Germline CDR1 and CDR2: SEHNR and FQNEAQ (reference sequence). The CDR3 sequence is 13 residues long. Trimming stripped 3 bases from V and 4 bases from J, with 9 bases between. The record originates from a study of read filtering for tumor transcriptome and immune sequencing. Study-level information: Patients were approximately 18 male and around 15 female, mean age 65.9 years, range about 47 to 85. RNA-seq yielded only about 80 to 1,400 TCR reads, IR-seq about 4 to 10.27 million.

Study-wide findings and caveats: Sorted CD138-negative bone marrow cells were not purified T cells. RNA-seq captured clonotypes less deeply and reliably than IR-seq.

The library was built from around 380 ng RNA with molecular barcoded adaptors for alpha/delta and beta/gamma chains. From the reads, TCRdb called clonotypes with MiXCR, one entry per CDR3 protein. The sample has some 50,000 distinct CDR3 sequences; about 20% are singletons. Sequenced input: a population of CD138-negative cells sorted from bone marrow. The chain couples TRBV7-9 to TRBJ2-5, with D unclear. The source is a donor aged 40 or older with multiple myeloma. CDR3 protein: CASSFRQRETQYF. The DNA of the CDR3 is TGTGCCAGCAGCTTCAGGCAGCGAGAGACCCAGTACTTC.